The next 3 T cell receptor beta chains were all read from a single sample in a study of blood T cell repertoires in COVID-19. Measured with immunoSEQ multiplex PCR; TCRdb has only the in-frame clones, and not every one. The profile shows approximately 230,000 clones, about 90% of them singletons. Sequences were obtained from peripheral blood. The receptors originated from a man aged 18 to 30 with active or convalescent COVID-19.

In this sample, this clone turned up once. The chain uses TRBV6-5 and TRBJ2-7; 11 bases fit TRBD1. In germline, CDR1 is MNHEY, CDR2 SVGAGI. V lost 6 bases and J lost 2; bases outside the gene matches: 6. The CDR3 is 15 residues long. The CDR3 DNA follows: TGTGCCAGCAGCGGGGACAGGGGGAGACCCTACGAGCAGTACTTC. Encoded protein: CASSGDRGRPYEQYF.

This clone was recorded only once. The chain recombines TRBV28 with TRBJ2-1; the match to TRBD2 covers 8 bases. V dropped 5 bases and J dropped 8; count of bases not matched to a gene: 14. The germline gives CDR1 MDHEN, CDR2 SYDVKM. The CDR3 is made up of 16 amino acids. The CDR3 sequence is CASSPGEGLGSHEQFF. CDR3 nucleotides: TGTGCCAGCAGTCCGGGGGAGGGACTAGGGTCACATGAGCAGTTCTTC.

The chain links TRBV27 to TRBJ2-4; D gene uncertain. Trimming took off 5 bases at V and 0 bases at J, with 11 bases between the two ends. CDR3 length: 15 residues. Looked up from germline, CDR1 is MNHEY and CDR2 is SMNVEV (reference sequence). The CDR3 here is CASSPYKLAKNIQYF. CDR3 bases: TGTGCCAGCAGTCCTTATAAACTAGCCAAAAACATTCAGTACTTC.